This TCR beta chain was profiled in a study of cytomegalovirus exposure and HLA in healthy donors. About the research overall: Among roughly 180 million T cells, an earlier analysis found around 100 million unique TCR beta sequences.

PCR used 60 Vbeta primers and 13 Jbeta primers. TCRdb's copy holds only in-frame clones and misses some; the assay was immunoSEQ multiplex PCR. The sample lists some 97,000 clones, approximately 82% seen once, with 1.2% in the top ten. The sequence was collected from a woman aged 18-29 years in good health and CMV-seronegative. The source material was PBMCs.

DNA of the CDR3: TGTGCCAGCTCACCGACTCATAGCACAGATACGCAGTATTTT. Translated: CASSPTHSTDTQYF. The rearrangement links TRBV18 to TRBJ2-3; D remains ambiguous. Per germline, CDR1 KGHSH and CDR2 LQKENI. The CDR3 sequence is 14 residues long. The ends were cut back, 3 bases at V and 0 bases at J, with 7 bases in the middle.